The 31 T cell receptor beta chains given below trace back to one sample, sequenced in a study of CD8+ T cells in alopecia areata. cDNA prepared by RNA extraction and subsequent reverse transcription served as the template for sequencing. Libraries were prepared by immunoSEQ multiplex PCR; TCRdb keeps only in-frame clonotypes and omits some of them. The sample lists fewer than 200,000 clones; over 50% were seen once. Source: CD4+ T cells sorted from blood, taken at week 0. These receptors came from a human donor with alopecia areata.

Concerning this clone: A junction end diverges from the germline sequence, so it may reflect a read error. This chain connects TRBV6-1 to TRBJ2-7, with D uncertain. The CDR3 contains 15 residues. Germline loops: CDR1 MNHNS, CDR2 SASEGT. The CDR3 sequence: CASSEALRGSSLFLF. DNA for the CDR3: TGTGCCAGCAGTGAAGCGCTTCGTGGCTCCTCCTTGTTCCTCTTC.

The chain links TRBV9 to TRBJ1-2; D is ambiguous. The germline V gene encodes CDR1 SGDLS and CDR2 YYNGEE. Trimming pared 0 bases from V and 5 bases from J, leaving 8 bases between. The CDR3 has 13 amino acids. In nucleotides, the CDR3 is TGTGCCAGCAGCGTAGGTGGCGGTTATGGCTACACCTTC. Protein: CASSVGGGYGYTF.

V and J are TRBV4-2 and TRBJ1-2; no clear D. The CDR3 covers 14 residues. Germline loops: CDR1 LGHNA, CDR2 YNFKEQ. Trimming left V 0 bases short and J 3 bases short, with 8 bases between. CDR3 nucleotide sequence: TGTGCCAGCAGCCAAGATGCGAGGTACTATGGCTACACCTTC. Its translation: CASSQDARYYGYTF.

The chain employs TRBV18 and TRBJ2-1; D might be TRBD2 (5 bases). This CDR3 is 16 amino acids long. Trimming took 3 bases from V and 1 from J, leaving 13 bases between them. From germline, CDR1 is KGHSH and CDR2 LQKENI. The CDR3 loop reads CASSPRVGRSYNEQFF. CDR3 nucleotides: TGTGCCAGCTCACCTCGCGTGGGGAGATCCTACAATGAGCAGTTCTTC.

This clone appeared once. The chain is built from TRBV29-1 and TRBJ2-7; perhaps D is TRBD1 or TRBD2 (6 bases each). CDR1 SQVTM and CDR2 ANQGSEA come from the germline V gene. Trimming took off 0 bases at V and 2 bases at J, with 14 bases between the two ends. The CDR3 is made up of 15 amino acids. The CDR3 protein is CSVEDPRGLTYEQYF. CDR3 DNA sequence: TGCAGCGTTGAAGATCCCAGGGGACTCACCTACGAGCAGTACTTC.

The rearrangement uses TRBV11-2 and TRBJ2-5; D is undetermined. Germline CDR1 reads SGHAT; CDR2 reads FQNNGV. The CDR3 length is 12 residues. V was cut by 5 bases and J by 0 bases, with 4 bases left in between. CDR3 amino acids: CASSQNQETQYF. The CDR3 region has the DNA TGTGCCAGCAGCCAAAACCAAGAGACCCAGTACTTC.

The chain recombines TRBV2 with TRBJ1-2; D gene ambiguous. This CDR3 is built from 15 residues. Trimming took 7 bases from V and 8 from J, leaving 23 bases between them. Germline V gene data show CDR1 as SNHLY and CDR2 as FYNNEI. The CDR3 loop reads CASKGLRAWLFGYTF. The CDR3 DNA reads as TGTGCCAGCAAAGGGTTGAGGGCTTGGTTATTCGGCTACACCTTC.

This clone was counted only a few times. CDR3 DNA: TGCAGCGTCAAGGACGGGGACAATCAGCCCCAGCATTTT. This translates into CSVKDGDNQPQHF. The chain links TRBV29-1 to TRBJ1-5; D not resolved. V gave up 6 bases and J gave up 3 bases, with 12 bases separating them. CDR3 length equals 13 residues. Germline V CDR1 and CDR2: SQVTM, ANQGSEA.

The chain is built from TRBV6-5 and TRBJ1-2; D remains ambiguous. The CDR3 totals 12 residues. In germline, CDR1 is MNHEY, CDR2 SVGAGI. The germline V and J ends were trimmed by 5 bases and 8 bases, with 12 bases remaining between them. CDR3 sequence (DNA): TGTGCCAGCAGTGACGGACTTGGAGGCTACACCTTC. This sequence encodes CASSDGLGGYTF.

The chain recombines TRBV29-1 with TRBJ1-2, with a weak D call TRBD1 (5 bases). CDR3 length: 13 residues. V was pared by 2 bases and J by 10 bases, with 17 bases between. Germline V CDR1 and CDR2: SQVTM, ANQGSEA. CDR3 nucleotides: TGCAGCGTTGAACTTAATTCTTCTGGGGCCTACACCTTC. The encoded protein is CSVELNSSGAYTF.

The chain has TRBV9 and TRBJ2-3; D gene uncertain. This CDR3 comprises 15 residues. V was shortened by 3 bases and J by 4 bases, with 15 bases between the two germline ends. Germline CDR1 reads SGDLS; CDR2 reads YYNGEE. CDR3 region: CASSASLVTSDTQYF. The CDR3 DNA reads as TGTGCCAGCAGCGCGTCTTTAGTTACATCAGATACGCAGTATTTT.

The V call is TRBV5-1, the J call TRBJ1-1; D unresolved. Per germline, CDR1 SGHRS and CDR2 YFSETQ. Trimming took 0 bases from V and 4 from J, leaving 10 bases between them. The CDR3 extends over 14 amino acids. The CDR3: CASSLDKGGTEAFF. The CDR3 DNA follows: TGCGCCAGCAGCTTGGACAAGGGAGGCACTGAAGCTTTCTTT.

V and J are TRBV2 and TRBJ2-5; 8 bases line up with TRBD2. V lost 7 bases, J lost 5 bases, and 9 bases stayed unmatched. The CDR3 covers 14 residues. CDR1 is SNHLY and CDR2 is FYNNEI in the germline V gene. CDR3 amino acids: CASMDGGARETQYF. For the CDR3, the DNA is TGTGCCAGCATGGACGGGGGGGCCCGGGAGACCCAGTACTTC.

The chain joins TRBV7-9 to TRBJ1-1; no clear D. Germline lookup yields CDR1 SEHNR and CDR2 FQNEAQ (reference sequence). The length of the CDR3 is 13 residues. The V end was cut by 1 base, the J end by 2 bases, with 5 bases between. The CDR3 sequence is CASSLEPNTEAFF. CDR3 DNA sequence: TGTGCCAGCAGCTTAGAACCCAACACTGAAGCTTTCTTT.

This clone turned up a few times. The CDR3 sequence is CASSSSLFDTQYF. The DNA for the CDR3 is TGTGCCAGCAGCTCTTCTTTGTTTGATACGCAGTATTTT. This chain connects TRBV6-5 to TRBJ2-3; D unresolved. Deletions cut 6 bases from V and 6 bases from J, with 13 bases between. From germline, CDR1 is MNHEY and CDR2 SVGAGI. The CDR3 sequence is 13 residues long.

The chain is built from TRBV18 and TRBJ2-5; D remains unclear. CDR1 KGHSH and CDR2 LQKENI come from the germline V gene. CDR3 length: 13 residues. Trimming left V 3 bases short and J 0 bases short, with 5 bases between. CDR3 bases: TGTGCCAGCTCACCTATGTACCAAGAGACCCAGTACTTC. Translating gives CASSPMYQETQYF.

This clone was seen a few times. The chain couples TRBV18 to TRBJ1-1; D uncertain. The CDR3 is 16 residues long. From germline, CDR1 is KGHSH and CDR2 LQKENI. Trimming pared 4 bases from V and 3 bases from J, leaving 18 bases between. The CDR3 nucleotides are TGTGCCAGCTCACGAGAAGGGATTATAGGGTACACTGAAGCTTTCTTT. This sequence encodes CASSREGIIGYTEAFF.

This clone was detected a few times. The CDR3 sequence: CASSNVPPQDTNSPLHF. The CDR3 bases are TGCGCCAGCAGCAACGTCCCGCCACAGGATACTAATTCACCCCTCCACTTT. The chain has TRBV5-1 and TRBJ1-6, with D possibly being TRBD1 (5 bases). Germline V gives CDR1 SGHRS, CDR2 YFSETQ. The CDR3 contains 17 residues. The V end lost 4 bases, the J end lost 6 bases, and 20 bases lay between the germline ends.

The CDR3 nucleotides are TGTGCCAGCAGCCAAGCTCAAAATAGCAATCAGCCCCAGCATTTT. This gives the protein CASSQAQNSNQPQHF. V usage is TRBV4-2 and J usage is TRBJ1-5, with D hard to call. The germline V gene has CDR1 LGHNA and CDR2 YNFKEQ. Trimming stripped 1 base from V and 0 bases from J, with 7 bases between. The CDR3 totals 15 residues.

The chain couples TRBV29-1 to TRBJ1-1, with D unclear. The ends were cut back, 3 bases at V and 11 bases at J, with 16 bases in the middle. Germline V lookup: CDR1 SQVTM, CDR2 ANQGSEA. The CDR3 has 12 amino acids. CDR3 sequence (DNA): TGCAGCGTTGACTTCGGAGACGGCCCGGCTTTCTTT. Its protein is CSVDFGDGPAFF.

V and J are TRBV7-2 and TRBJ1-6, with D tentatively TRBD1 (5 bases). The V gene's germline CDR1 is SGHTA and CDR2 FQGNSA. V was cut by 4 bases and J by 7 bases, with 17 bases left in between. The CDR3 is made up of 16 amino acids. Here the CDR3 DNA reads TGTGCCAGCAGCTCTGAGGGGAGTGTCGGGAATTCACCCCTCCACTTT. Its translation: CASSSEGSVGNSPLHF.

The V call is TRBV7-9, the J call TRBJ1-5; 7 bases are shared with TRBD1. Germline CDR1 and CDR2: SEHNR and FQNEAQ (reference sequence). With 4 bases clipped from V and 6 bases from J, the junction kept 9 bases outside the gene matches. This CDR3 has 15 amino acids. CDR3 region: CASSSTGVTGQPQHF. CDR3 DNA sequence: TGTGCCAGCAGCTCCACAGGGGTTACAGGTCAGCCCCAGCATTTT.

The chain has TRBV5-1 and TRBJ2-5; D is possibly TRBD1 or TRBD2 (5 bases each). The CDR3 has 14 amino acids. V was cut by 0 bases and J by 4 bases, with 10 bases left in between. Germline CDR1 is SGHRS and CDR2 is YFSETQ. This CDR3 reads CASSLVGVSETQYF. The CDR3 bases are TGCGCCAGCAGCTTGGTGGGGGTTTCAGAGACCCAGTACTTC.

The chain employs TRBV30 and TRBJ1-1, with D hard to call. Germline CDR1 GTSNPN, CDR2 SVGIG (reference sequence). The V end lost 6 bases, the J end lost 3 bases, and 11 bases lay between the germline ends. The CDR3 extends over 12 amino acids. The CDR3 protein is CACFSGYTEAFF. The CDR3 DNA follows: TGTGCCTGTTTTAGCGGATACACTGAAGCTTTCTTT.

V is TRBV29-1 and J is TRBJ1-1; TRBD1 matches at 7 bases. The CDR3 length is 13 residues. CDR1 and CDR2 (germline): SQVTM, ANQGSEA. The V and J ends lost 6 bases and 6 bases, in that order; junction bases with no gene match: 10. CDR3 residues: CSVLQGPMAEAFF. CDR3 nucleotides: TGCAGCGTACTACAGGGGCCCATGGCTGAAGCTTTCTTT.

The V gene is TRBV14, the J gene TRBJ2-2; 12 bases are shared with TRBD2. Germline V lookup: CDR1 SGHDN, CDR2 FVKESK. CDR3 length: 19 residues. The J segment lost 3 bases and the V segment lost 3 bases, leaving 11 bases of the junction unmatched. As DNA, the CDR3 is TGTGCCAGCAGCCAGGACAGAAAAAGACTAGCGGGGGACACCGGGGAGCTGTTTTTT. Amino acids: CASSQDRKRLAGDTGELFF. Full variable domain (outside the CDR3, taken from reference TRBV14 and TRBJ2-2): EAGVTQFPSHSVIEKGQTVTLRCDPISGHDNLYWYRRVMGKEIKFLLHFVKESKQDESGMPNNRFLAERTGGTYSTLKVQPAELEDSGVYFCASSQDRKRLAGDTGELFFGEGSRLTVL.

This clone came up a few times. J is TRBJ2-3 and V is TRBV6-5; 12 bases are a match to TRBD2. The CDR3 length is 15 residues. Per germline, CDR1 MNHEY and CDR2 SVGAGI. J was trimmed by 5 bases and V by 2 bases; bases with no gene match: 2. CDR3 protein: CASSYLAGGQDTQYF. CDR3 bases: TGTGCCAGCAGTTACCTAGCGGGGGGGCAAGATACGCAGTATTTT.

This rearrangement joins TRBV30 to TRBJ2-1, with no clear D. Germline assignment: CDR1 GTSNPN and CDR2 SVGIG (reference sequence). This CDR3 has 12 amino acids. V gave up 3 bases and J gave up 7 bases, with 10 bases separating them. CDR3 coding DNA: TGTGCCTGGAGGTTACAGTGGAATGAGCAGTTCTTC. This translates into CAWRLQWNEQFF.

The chain has TRBV29-1 and TRBJ1-2, with D uncertain. The V gene's germline CDR1 is SQVTM and CDR2 ANQGSEA. The CDR3 runs to 12 residues. V lost 4 bases, J lost 4 bases, and 10 bases lay in between. For the CDR3, the DNA is TGCAGCGTTGGGGGAGAAATCTATGGCTACACCTTC. Its protein is CSVGGEIYGYTF.

The V and J genes are TRBV12-5 and TRBJ1-2, with D uncertain. Germline CDR1 reads LGHNT; CDR2 reads FRNRAP. This CDR3 is built from 15 residues. Trimming removed 5 bases from V and 8 bases from J, with 21 bases in between. The CDR3 protein is CASGRRPEGLGGYTF. The CDR3 nucleotides are TGTGCTAGTGGTCGCCGTCCAGAGGGCTTGGGAGGCTACACCTTC.

The rearrangement links TRBV6-1 to TRBJ2-6, with no clear D. V lost 5 bases, J lost 2 bases, and 10 bases lay in between. The CDR3 sequence is 15 residues long. Looked up from germline, CDR1 is MNHNS and CDR2 is SASEGT. For the CDR3, the DNA is TGTGCCAGCAGTACGGACCCAACTGGGGCCAACGTCCTGACTTTC. Protein sequence: CASSTDPTGANVLTF.